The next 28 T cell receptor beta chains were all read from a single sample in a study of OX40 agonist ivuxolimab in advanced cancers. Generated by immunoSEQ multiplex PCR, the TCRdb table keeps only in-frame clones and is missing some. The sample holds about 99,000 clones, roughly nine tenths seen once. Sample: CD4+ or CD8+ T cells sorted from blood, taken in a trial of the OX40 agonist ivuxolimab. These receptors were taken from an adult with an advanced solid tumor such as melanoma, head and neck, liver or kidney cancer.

In DNA, the CDR3 is TGTGCCAGCAGCCCCCGGGGGGCGGCCTACGAGCAGTACTTC. Translated, it gives CASSPRGAAYEQYF. The chain employs TRBV27 and TRBJ2-7; D might be TRBD2 (7 bases). CDR3 length: 14 amino acids. Germline V CDR1 and CDR2: MNHEY, SMNVEV (reference sequence). The V end was cut by 6 bases, the J end by 2 bases, with 14 bases between.

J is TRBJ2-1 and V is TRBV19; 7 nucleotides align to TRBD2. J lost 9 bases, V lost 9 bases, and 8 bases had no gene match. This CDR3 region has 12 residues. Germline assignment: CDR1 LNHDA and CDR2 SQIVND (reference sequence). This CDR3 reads CASYAGEGEQFF. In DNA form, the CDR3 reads TGTGCCAGCTACGCGGGAGAAGGTGAGCAGTTCTTC.

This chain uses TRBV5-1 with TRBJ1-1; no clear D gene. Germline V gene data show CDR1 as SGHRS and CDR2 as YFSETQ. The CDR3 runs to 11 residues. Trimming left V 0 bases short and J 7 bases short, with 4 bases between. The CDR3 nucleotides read TGCGCCAGCAGCTTGGGATATGAAGCTTTCTTT. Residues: CASSLGYEAFF.

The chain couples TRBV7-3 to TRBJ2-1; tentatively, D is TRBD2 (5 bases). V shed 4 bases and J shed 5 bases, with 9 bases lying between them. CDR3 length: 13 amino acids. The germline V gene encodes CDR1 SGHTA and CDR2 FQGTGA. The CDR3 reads CASSYDYNNEQFF. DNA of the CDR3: TGTGCCAGCAGCTACGACTACAACAATGAGCAGTTCTTC. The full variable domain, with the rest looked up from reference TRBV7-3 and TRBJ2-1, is GAGVSQTPSNKVTEKGKYVELRCDPISGHTALYWYRQSLGQGPEFLIYFQGTGAADDSGLPNDRFFAVRPEGSVSTLKIQRTERGDSAVYLCASSYDYNNEQFFGPGTRLTVL.

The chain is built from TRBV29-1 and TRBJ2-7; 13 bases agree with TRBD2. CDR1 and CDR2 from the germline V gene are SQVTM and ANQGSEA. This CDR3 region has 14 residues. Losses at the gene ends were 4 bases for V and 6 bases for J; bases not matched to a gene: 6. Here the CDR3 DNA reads TGCAGCGTTGCCACACTAGCGGGAGGGCTCGAGCAGTACTTC. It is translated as CSVATLAGGLEQYF.

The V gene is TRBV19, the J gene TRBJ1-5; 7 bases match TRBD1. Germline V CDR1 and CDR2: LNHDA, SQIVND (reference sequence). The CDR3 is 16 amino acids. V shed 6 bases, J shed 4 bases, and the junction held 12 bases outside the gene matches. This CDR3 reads CASRIMDRSGNQPQHF. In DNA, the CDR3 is TGTGCCAGTAGAATAATGGACAGGTCTGGGAATCAGCCCCAGCATTTT.

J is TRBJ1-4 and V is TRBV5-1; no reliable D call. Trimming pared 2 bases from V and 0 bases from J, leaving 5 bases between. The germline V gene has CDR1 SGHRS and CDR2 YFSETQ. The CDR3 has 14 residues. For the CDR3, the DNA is TGCGCCAGCAGCTTAACGGCAACTAATGAAAAACTGTTTTTT. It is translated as CASSLTATNEKLFF. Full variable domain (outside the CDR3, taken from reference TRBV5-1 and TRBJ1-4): KAGVTQTPRYLIKTRGQQVTLSCSPISGHRSVSWYQQTPGQGLQFLFEYFSETQRNKGNFPGRFSGRQFSNSRSEMNVSTLELGDSALYLCASSLTATNEKLFFGSGTQLSVL.

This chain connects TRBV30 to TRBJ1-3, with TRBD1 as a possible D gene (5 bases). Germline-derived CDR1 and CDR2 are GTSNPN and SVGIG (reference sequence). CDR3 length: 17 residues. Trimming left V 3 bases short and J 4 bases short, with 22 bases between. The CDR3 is CAWSLISRGLTGNTIYF. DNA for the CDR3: TGTGCCTGGAGCCTAATCTCTAGGGGCTTGACCGGAAACACCATATATTTT.

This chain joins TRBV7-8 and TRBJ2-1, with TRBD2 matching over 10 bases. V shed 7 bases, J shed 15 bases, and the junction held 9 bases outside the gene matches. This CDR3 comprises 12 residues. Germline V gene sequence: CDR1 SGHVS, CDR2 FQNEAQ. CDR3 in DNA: TGTGCCAGCACCCGAGCGGGACTAGCGCTGTTCTTC. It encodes CASTRAGLALFF.

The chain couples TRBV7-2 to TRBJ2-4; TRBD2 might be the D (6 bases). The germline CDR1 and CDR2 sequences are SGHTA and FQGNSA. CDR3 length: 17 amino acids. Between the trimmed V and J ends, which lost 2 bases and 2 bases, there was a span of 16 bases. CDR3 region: CASSLPWRRDPKNIQYF. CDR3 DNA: TGTGCCAGCAGCTTACCTTGGCGGAGGGATCCCAAAAACATTCAGTACTTC.

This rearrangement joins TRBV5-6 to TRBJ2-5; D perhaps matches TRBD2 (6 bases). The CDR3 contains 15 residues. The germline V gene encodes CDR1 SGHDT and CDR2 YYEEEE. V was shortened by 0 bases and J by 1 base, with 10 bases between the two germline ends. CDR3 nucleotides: TGTGCCAGCAGCTTGGGGGACTGGGCCCAAGAGACCCAGTACTTC. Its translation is CASSLGDWAQETQYF.

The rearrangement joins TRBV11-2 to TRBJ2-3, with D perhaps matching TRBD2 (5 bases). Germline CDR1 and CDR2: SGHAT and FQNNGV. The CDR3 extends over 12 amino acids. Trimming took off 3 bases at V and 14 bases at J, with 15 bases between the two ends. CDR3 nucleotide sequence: TGTGCCAGCAGCTTCGAGGACTGGGATCGGTATTTT. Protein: CASSFEDWDRYF.

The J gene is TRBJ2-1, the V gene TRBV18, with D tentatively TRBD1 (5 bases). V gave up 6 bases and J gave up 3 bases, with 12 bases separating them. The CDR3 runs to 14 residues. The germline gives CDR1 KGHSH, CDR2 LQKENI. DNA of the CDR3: TGTGCCAGCTCCCAAGTAGGGGACTACAATGAGCAGTTCTTC. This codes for CASSQVGDYNEQFF.

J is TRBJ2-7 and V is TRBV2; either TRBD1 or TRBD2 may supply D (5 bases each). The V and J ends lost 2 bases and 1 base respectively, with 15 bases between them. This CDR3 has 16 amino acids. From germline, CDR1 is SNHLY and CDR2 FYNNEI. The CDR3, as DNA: TGTGCCAGCAGTGAATGGGGGACCCCGCATTCCTACGAGCAGTACTTC. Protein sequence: CASSEWGTPHSYEQYF. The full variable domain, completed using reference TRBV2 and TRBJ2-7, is EPEVTQTPSHQVTQMGQEVILRCVPISNHLYFYWYRQILGQKVEFLVSFYNNEISEKSEIFDDQFSVERPDGSNFTLKIRSTKLEDSAMYFCASSEWGTPHSYEQYFGPGTRLTVT.

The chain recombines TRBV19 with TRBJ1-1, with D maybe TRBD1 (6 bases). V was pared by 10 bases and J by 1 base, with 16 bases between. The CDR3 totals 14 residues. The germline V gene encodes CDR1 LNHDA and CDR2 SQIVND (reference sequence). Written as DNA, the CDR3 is TGTGCCACCTCGGGGCGAGGGGGGAACACTGAAGCTTTCTTT. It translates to CATSGRGGNTEAFF.

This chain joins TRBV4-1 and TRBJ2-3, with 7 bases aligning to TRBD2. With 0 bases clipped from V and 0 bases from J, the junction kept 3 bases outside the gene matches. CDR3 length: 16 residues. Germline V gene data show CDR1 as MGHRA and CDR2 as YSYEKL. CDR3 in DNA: TGCGCCAGCAGCCAAGATCTAGCGGCTAGCACAGATACGCAGTATTTT. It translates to CASSQDLAASTDTQYF.

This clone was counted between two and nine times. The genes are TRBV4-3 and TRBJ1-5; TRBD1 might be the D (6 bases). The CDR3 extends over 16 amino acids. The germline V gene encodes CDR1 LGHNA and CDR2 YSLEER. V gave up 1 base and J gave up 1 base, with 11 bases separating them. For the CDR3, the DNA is TGCGCCAGCAGCCAAGCTCACAGGGCCAGCAATCAGCCCCAGCATTTT. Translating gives CASSQAHRASNQPQHF.

CDR3 nucleotide sequence: TGTGCCAGCAGCTTACAGCCTAGCGGCGGGCGTGGGGCAACCCAGTACTTC. It encodes CASSLQPSGGRGATQYF. This chain connects TRBV7-3 to TRBJ2-5; 7 bases match TRBD2. The ends lost 2 bases at V and 8 bases at J; junction bases unmatched: 17. This CDR3 is 17 amino acids long. CDR1 is SGHTA, CDR2 FQGTGA, per germline.

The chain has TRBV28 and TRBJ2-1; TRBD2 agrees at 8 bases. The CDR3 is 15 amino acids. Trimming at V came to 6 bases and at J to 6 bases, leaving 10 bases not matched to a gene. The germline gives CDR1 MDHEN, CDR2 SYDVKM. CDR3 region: CASSPPREGRNEQFF. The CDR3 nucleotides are TGTGCCAGCAGCCCCCCCCGGGAGGGCCGCAATGAGCAGTTCTTC.

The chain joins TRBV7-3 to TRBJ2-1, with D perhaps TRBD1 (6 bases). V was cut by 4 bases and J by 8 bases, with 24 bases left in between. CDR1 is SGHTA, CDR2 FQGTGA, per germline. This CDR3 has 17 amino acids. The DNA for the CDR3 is TGTGCCAGCAGCTCTGGGGGCGGTCCCCCGGGGATGGATGAGCAGTTCTTC. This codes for CASSSGGGPPGMDEQFF.

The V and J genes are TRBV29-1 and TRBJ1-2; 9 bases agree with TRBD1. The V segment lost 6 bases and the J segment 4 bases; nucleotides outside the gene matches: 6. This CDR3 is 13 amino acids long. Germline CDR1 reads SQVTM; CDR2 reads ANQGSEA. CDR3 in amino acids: CSVTTGGSYGYTF. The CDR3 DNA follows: TGCAGCGTAACGACAGGGGGAAGCTATGGCTACACCTTC.

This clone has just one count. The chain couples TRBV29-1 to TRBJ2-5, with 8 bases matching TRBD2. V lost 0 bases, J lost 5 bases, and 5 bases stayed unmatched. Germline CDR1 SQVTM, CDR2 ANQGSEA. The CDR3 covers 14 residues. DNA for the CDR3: TGCAGCGTTGAAGATACTAGCGGTGGGGAGACCCAGTACTTC. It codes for CSVEDTSGGETQYF.

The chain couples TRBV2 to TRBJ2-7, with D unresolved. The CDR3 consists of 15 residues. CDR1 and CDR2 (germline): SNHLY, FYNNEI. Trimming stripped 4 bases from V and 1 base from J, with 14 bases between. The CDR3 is CASSGYKGSSYEQYF. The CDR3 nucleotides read TGTGCCAGCAGTGGGTATAAGGGTTCTTCCTACGAGCAGTACTTC.

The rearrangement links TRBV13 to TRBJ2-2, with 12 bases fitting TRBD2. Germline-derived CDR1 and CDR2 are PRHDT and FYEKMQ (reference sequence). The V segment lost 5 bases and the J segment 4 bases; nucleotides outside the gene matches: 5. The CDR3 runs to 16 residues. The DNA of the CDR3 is TGTGCCAGCAGCCCCGCTAGCGGGAGGGTCACCGGGGAGCTGTTTTTT. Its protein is CASSPASGRVTGELFF.

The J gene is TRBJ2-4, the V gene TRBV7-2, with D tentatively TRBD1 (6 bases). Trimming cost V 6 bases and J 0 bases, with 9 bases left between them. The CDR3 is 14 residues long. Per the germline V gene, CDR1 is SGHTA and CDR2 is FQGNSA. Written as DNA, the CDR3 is TGTGCCAGCAGTCCCAGGGGAGCCAAAAACATTCAGTACTTC. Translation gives CASSPRGAKNIQYF.

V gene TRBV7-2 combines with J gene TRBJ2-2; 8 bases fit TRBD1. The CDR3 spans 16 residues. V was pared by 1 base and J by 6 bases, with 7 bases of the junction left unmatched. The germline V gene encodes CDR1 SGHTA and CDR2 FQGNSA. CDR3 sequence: CASSLVSQGAPGELFF. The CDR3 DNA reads TGTGCCAGCAGCTTAGTATCGCAGGGGGCGCCCGGGGAGCTGTTTTTT.

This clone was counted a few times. The CDR3 region is CASRPLGGIPSYEQYF. CDR3 nucleotide sequence: TGTGCCAGCAGGCCCCTGGGCGGGATTCCGTCCTACGAGCAGTACTTC. The chain has TRBV27 and TRBJ2-7; D is perhaps TRBD2 (6 bases). Germline CDR1 is MNHEY and CDR2 is SMNVEV (reference sequence). This CDR3 is built from 16 residues. Trimming took 6 bases from V and 1 from J, leaving 19 bases between them.

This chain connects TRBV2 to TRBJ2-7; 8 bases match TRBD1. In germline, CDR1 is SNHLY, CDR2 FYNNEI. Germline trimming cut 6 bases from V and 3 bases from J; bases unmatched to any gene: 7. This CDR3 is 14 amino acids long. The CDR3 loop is CASSKDRALYEQYF. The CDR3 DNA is TGTGCCAGCAGCAAGGACAGGGCTCTCTACGAGCAGTACTTC.